This T cell receptor (beta chain) was observed in a study of blood T cell repertoires in COVID-19. Study in general: Sources were T cells, B-cell-depleted T cells, or PBMCs; the material itself was cDNA or gDNA.

Original methodology: Reference gene primer amplification gave estimated nucleated cell counts. Assay: immunoSEQ multiplex PCR; the TCRdb copy retains only in-frame clones and omits some. V, J and clone size derive from that table, while D and trimming were established from the DNA sequence. The table has fewer than 250,000 clones, 84% seen once. Sequenced input: peripheral blood. The receptor was derived from a man aged 45-65 years with acute or convalescent COVID-19.

The CDR3 reads CASSAQGSYYGYTF. For the CDR3, the DNA is TGTGCCAGCAGCGCTCAGGGGTCCTACTATGGCTACACCTTC. The chain has TRBV6-5 and TRBJ1-2, with D perhaps TRBD1 (6 bases). The length of the CDR3 is 14 residues. V was clipped by 6 bases and J by 3 bases, with 14 bases between them. Germline values: CDR1 MNHEY, CDR2 SVGAGI.